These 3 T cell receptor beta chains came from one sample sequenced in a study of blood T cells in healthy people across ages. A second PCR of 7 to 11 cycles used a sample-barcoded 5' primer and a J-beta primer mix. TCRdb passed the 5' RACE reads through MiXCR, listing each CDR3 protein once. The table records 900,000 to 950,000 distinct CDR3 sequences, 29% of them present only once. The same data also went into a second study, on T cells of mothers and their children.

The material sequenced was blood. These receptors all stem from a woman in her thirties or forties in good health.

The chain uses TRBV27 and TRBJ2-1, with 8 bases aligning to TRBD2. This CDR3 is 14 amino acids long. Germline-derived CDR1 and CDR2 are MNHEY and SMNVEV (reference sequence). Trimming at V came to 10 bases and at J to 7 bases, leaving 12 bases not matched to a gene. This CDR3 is CATRGGGPTNEQFF. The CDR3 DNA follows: TGTGCCACCCGAGGCGGGGGGCCGACGAATGAGCAGTTCTTC.

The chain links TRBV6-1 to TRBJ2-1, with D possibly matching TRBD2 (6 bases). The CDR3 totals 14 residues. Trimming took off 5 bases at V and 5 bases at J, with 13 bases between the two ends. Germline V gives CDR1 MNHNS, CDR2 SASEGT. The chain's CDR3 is CASSHEGGDNEQFF. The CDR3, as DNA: TGTGCCAGCAGTCATGAGGGCGGGGACAATGAGCAGTTCTTC.

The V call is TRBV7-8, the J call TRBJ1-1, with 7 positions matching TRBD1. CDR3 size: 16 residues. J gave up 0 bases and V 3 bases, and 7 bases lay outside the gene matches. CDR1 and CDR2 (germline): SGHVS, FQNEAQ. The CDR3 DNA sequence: TGTGCCAGCAGCTTCCCTCGGGACAGATTGAACACTGAAGCTTTCTTT. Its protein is CASSFPRDRLNTEAFF.